This T cell receptor beta chain was obtained from a study of blood T cells in healthy people across ages. Each sample used at least 6.5 million PBMCs. Total RNA extraction produced at least 5.5 micrograms (per sample) for the study. A second PCR, run for about 7 to 11 cycles, used a sample-barcoded 5' primer plus a J-beta primer mix. TCRdb reanalysed the 5' RACE reads using MiXCR and keeps one entry per CDR3 protein. The table has over a million distinct CDR3 sequences, about 23% seen once. The CDR3 sequence is 15 residues long. Germline values: CDR1 MDHEN, CDR2 SYDVKM. Between the trimmed V and J ends, which lost 2 bases and 7 bases, there was a span of 15 bases. The same specimen was also included in a second study, on T cells of mothers and their children.

The sequence was obtained from a girl under 10 years old in good health. The sequencing input was blood. V and J are TRBV28 and TRBJ1-5, with D unclear. The CDR3 bases are TGTGCCAGCAGTTTACGGGGAGGAGGAGGCCAGCCCCAGCATTTT. Translation: CASSLRGGGGQPQHF.